This entry is about one TCR beta chain. At one boundary the junction diverges from the germline segment, which might be a read error. This sample stems from a study of blood T cells in healthy people across ages. For the second PCR, which ran for 7 to 11 cycles, a sample-barcoded 5' primer and a J-beta primer mix were used. TCRdb ran MiXCR on the 5' RACE reads and lists one entry per CDR3 protein. The data show 1,800,000 or so distinct CDR3 sequences, 35% to 50% seen once. The sequencing input was blood. This TCR derives from a human donor in good health.

CDR3 in amino acids: CVSSLGTGVSYEQYF. Here the CDR3 DNA reads TGTGTCAGCAGTCTCGGGACAGGGGTCTCCTACGAGCAGTACTTC. This chain connects TRBV7-9 to TRBJ2-7; 10 nucleotides match TRBD1. CDR3 length: 15 amino acids. Germline V gene sequence: CDR1 SEHNR, CDR2 FQNEAQ (reference sequence). Full variable domain (outside the CDR3, taken from reference TRBV7-9 and TRBJ2-7): DTGVSQNPRHKITKRGQNVTFRCDPISEHNRLYWYRQTLGQGPEFLTYFQNEAQLEKSRLLSDRFSAERPKGSFSTLEIQRTEQGDSAMYLCVSSLGTGVSYEQYFGPGTRLTVT.